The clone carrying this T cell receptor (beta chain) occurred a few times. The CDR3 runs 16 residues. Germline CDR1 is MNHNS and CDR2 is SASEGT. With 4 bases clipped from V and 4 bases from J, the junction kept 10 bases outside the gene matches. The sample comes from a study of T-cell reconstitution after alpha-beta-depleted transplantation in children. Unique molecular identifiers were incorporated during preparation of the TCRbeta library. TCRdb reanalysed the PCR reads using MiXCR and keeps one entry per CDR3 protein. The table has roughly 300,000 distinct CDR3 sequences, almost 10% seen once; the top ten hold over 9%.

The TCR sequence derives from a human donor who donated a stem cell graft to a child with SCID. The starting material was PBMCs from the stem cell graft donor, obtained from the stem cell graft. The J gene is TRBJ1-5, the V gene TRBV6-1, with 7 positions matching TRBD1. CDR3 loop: CASSGTTGLLNQPQHF. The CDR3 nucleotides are TGTGCCAGCAGTGGAACGACAGGGCTCTTAAATCAGCCCCAGCATTTT.